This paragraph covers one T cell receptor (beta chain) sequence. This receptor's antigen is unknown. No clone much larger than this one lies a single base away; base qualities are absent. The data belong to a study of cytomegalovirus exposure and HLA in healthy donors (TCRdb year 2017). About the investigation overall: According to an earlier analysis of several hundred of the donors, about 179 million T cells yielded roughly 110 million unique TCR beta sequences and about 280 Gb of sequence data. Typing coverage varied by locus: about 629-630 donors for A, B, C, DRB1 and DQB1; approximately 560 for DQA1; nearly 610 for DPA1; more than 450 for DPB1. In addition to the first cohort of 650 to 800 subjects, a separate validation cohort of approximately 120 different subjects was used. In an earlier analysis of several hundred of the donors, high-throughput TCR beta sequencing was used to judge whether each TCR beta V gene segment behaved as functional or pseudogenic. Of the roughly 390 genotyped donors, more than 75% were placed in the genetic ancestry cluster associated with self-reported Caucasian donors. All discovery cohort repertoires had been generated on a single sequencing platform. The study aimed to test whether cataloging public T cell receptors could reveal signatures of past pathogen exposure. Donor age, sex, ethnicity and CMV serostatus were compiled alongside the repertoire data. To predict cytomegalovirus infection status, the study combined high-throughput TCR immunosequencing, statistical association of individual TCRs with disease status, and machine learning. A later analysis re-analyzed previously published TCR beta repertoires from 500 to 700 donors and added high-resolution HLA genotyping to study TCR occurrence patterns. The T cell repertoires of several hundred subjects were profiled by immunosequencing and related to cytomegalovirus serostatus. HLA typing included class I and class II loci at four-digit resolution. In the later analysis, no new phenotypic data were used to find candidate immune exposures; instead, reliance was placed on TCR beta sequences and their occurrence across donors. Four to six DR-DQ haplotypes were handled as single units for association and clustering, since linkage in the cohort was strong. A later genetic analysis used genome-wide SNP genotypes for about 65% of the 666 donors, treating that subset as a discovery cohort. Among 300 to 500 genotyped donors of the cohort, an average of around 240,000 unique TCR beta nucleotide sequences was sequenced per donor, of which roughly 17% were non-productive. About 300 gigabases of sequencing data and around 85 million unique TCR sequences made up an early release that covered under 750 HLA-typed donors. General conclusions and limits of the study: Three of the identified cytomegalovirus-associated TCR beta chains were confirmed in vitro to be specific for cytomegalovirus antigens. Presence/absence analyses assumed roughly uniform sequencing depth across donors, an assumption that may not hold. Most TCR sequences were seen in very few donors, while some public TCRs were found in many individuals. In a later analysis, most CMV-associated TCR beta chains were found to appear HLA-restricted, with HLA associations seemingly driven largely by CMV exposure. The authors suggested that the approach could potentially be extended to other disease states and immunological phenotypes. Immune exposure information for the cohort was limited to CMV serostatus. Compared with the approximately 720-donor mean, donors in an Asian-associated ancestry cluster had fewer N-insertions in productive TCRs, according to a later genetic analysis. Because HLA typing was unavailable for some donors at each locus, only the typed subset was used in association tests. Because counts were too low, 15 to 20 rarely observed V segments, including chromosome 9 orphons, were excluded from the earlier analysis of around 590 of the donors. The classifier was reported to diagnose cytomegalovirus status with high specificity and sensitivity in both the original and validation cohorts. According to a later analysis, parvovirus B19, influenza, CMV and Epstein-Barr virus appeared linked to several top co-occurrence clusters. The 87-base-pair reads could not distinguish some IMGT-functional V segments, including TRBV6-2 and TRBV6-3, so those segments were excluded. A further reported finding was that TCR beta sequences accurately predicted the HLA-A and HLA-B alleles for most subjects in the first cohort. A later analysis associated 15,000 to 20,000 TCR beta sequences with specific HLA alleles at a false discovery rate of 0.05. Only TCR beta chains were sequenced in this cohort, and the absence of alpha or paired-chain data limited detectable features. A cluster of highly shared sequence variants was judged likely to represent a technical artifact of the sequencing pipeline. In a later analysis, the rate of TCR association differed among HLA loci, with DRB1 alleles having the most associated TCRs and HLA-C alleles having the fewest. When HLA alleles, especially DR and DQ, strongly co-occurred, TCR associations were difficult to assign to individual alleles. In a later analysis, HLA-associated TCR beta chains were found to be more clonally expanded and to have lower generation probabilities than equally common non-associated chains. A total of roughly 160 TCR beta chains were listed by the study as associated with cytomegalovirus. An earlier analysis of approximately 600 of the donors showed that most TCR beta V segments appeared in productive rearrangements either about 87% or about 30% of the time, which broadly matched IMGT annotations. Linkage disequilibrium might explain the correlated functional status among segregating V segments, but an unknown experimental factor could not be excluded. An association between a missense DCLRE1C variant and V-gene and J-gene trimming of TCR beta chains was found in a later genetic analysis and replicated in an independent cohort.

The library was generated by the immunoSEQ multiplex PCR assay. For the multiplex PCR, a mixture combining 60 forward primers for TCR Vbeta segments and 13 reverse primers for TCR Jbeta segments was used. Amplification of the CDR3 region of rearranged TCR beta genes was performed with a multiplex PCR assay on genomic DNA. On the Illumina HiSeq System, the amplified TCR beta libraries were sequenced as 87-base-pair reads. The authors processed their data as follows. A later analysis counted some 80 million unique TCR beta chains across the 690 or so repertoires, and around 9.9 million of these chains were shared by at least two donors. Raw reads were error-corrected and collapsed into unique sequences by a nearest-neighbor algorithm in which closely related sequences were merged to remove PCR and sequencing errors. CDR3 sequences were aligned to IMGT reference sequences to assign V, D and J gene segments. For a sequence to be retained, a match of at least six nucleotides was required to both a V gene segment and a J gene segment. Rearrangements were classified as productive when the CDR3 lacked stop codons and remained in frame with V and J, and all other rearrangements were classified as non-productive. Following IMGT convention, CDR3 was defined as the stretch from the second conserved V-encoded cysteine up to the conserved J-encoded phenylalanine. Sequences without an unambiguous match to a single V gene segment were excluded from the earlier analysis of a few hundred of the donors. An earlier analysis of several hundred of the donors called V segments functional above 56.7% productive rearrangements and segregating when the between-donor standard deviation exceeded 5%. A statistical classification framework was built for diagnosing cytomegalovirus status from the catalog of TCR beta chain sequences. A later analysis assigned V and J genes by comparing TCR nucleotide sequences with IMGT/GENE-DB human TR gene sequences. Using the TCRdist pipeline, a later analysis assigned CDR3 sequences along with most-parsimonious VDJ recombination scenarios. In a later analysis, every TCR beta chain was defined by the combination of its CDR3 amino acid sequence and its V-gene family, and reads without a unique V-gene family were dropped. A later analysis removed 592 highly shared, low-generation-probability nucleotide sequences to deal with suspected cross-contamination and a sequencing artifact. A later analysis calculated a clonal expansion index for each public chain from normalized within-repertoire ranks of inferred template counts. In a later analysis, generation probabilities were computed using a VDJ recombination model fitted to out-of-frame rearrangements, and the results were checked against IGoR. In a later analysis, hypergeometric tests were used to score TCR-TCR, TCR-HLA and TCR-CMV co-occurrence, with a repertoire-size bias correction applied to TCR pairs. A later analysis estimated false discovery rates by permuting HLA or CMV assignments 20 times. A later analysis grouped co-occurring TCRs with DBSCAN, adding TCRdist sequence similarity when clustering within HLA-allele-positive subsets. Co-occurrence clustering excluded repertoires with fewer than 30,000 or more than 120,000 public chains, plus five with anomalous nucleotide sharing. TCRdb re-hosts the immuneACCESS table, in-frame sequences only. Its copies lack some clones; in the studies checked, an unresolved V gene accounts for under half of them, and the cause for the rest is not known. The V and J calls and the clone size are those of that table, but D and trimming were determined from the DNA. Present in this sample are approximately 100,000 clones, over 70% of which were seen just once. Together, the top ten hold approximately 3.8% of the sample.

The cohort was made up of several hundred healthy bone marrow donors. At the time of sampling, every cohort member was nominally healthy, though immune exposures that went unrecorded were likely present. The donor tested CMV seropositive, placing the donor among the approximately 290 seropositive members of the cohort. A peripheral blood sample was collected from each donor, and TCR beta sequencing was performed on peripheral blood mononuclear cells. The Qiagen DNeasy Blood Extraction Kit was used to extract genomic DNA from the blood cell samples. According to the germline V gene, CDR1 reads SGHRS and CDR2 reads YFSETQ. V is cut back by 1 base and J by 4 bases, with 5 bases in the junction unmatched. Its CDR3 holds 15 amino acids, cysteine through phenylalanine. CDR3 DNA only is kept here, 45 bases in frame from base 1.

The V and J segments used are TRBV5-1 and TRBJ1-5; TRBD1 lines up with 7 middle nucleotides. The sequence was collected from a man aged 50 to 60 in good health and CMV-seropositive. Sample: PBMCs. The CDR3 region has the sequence CASSLMTGSNQPQHF. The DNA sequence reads TGCGCCAGCAGCTTGATGACAGGGTCAAATCAGCCCCAGCATTTT.